This is a list of T cell receptor beta chains from one sample in a study of blood T cell repertoires in COVID-19. The data were produced by immunoSEQ multiplex PCR, yet TCRdb's version contains in-frame clones alone and is incomplete. The sample has more than 250,000 clones, 88% seen once. Material for sequencing was PBMCs or T cells enriched from blood (not recorded which). Receptors originate from a woman between 40 and 55 years old with acute COVID-19. Each CDR3 is given with its conserved first and last residue. Fields, in order: CDR3 length, V gene, J gene, D gene, clone size, CDR3 protein, CDR3 DNA. D genes are given only for firm matches. The size of a clone is reported for some rows only, either as once, few or many, or as a class for expanded clones.

len: 15
v_gene: TRBV2
j_gene: TRBJ2-7
d_gene: TRBD1
abundance: .
CDR3aa: CASRTLRTGSYEQYF
CDR3nt: TGTGCCAGCAGGACCCTCCGGACAGGGAGCTACGAGCAGTACTTC

len: 13
v_gene: TRBV29-1
j_gene: TRBJ1-2
d_gene: TRBD1
abundance: .
CDR3aa: CSVTGAGGYGYTF
CDR3nt: TGCAGCGTTACTGGGGCAGGGGGATATGGCTACACCTTC

len: 12
v_gene: TRBV12-3/TRBV12-4
j_gene: TRBJ1-1
d_gene: .
abundance: .
CDR3aa: CASSFRDWEAFF
CDR3nt: TGTGCCAGCAGTTTTAGGGACTGGGAAGCTTTCTTT

len: 17
v_gene: TRBV4-3
j_gene: TRBJ1-3
d_gene: .
abundance: .
CDR3aa: CASSQDRFGSSGNTIYF
CDR3nt: TGCGCCAGCAGCCAAGATCGGTTCGGTAGCTCTGGAAACACCATATATTTT

len: 14
v_gene: TRBV5-4
j_gene: TRBJ1-2
d_gene: .
abundance: .
CDR3aa: CASSLAGLIGGYTF
CDR3nt: TGTGCCAGCAGCTTGGCCGGACTCATCGGCGGCTACACCTTC

len: 15
v_gene: TRBV5-6
j_gene: TRBJ2-1
d_gene: TRBD2
abundance: few
CDR3aa: CASSFGTSGTNEQFF
CDR3nt: TGTGCCAGCAGCTTCGGGACTAGCGGGACGAATGAGCAGTTCTTC

len: 12
v_gene: TRBV7-2
j_gene: TRBJ2-3
d_gene: TRBD2
abundance: .
CDR3aa: CASSRAGGEQYF
CDR3nt: TGTGCCAGCAGCCGTGCGGGAGGAGAGCAGTATTTT

len: 14
v_gene: TRBV10-1
j_gene: TRBJ1-1
d_gene: .
abundance: .
CDR3aa: CASSADSEQPEAFF
CDR3nt: TGCGCCAGCAGTGCCGACAGTGAACAACCTGAAGCTTTCTTT

len: 11
v_gene: TRBV19
j_gene: TRBJ2-1
d_gene: .
abundance: .
CDR3aa: CASSVGQIQFF
CDR3nt: TGTGCCAGTAGTGTAGGACAGATCCAATTCTTC

len: 16
v_gene: TRBV5-6
j_gene: TRBJ2-7
d_gene: .
abundance: .
CDR3aa: CASSLISREWPHEQYF
CDR3nt: TGTGCCAGCAGCTTGATTTCTAGGGAGTGGCCCCACGAGCAGTACTTC

len: 14
v_gene: TRBV13
j_gene: TRBJ1-1
d_gene: .
abundance: .
CDR3aa: CASSLRQEVTEAFF
CDR3nt: TGTGCCAGCAGCTTACGACAAGAAGTCACTGAAGCTTTCTTT

len: 17
v_gene: TRBV14
j_gene: TRBJ2-7
d_gene: TRBD2
abundance: .
CDR3aa: CASSQGLLAGGPHEQYF
CDR3nt: TGTGCCAGCAGCCAAGGGTTACTAGCGGGAGGACCCCACGAGCAGTACTTC

len: 16
v_gene: TRBV7-6
j_gene: TRBJ2-1
d_gene: .
abundance: .
CDR3aa: CASSLYAGNSYNEQFF
CDR3nt: TGTGCCAGCAGCTTATACGCGGGCAACTCCTACAATGAGCAGTTCTTC

len: 12
v_gene: TRBV27
j_gene: TRBJ2-1
d_gene: .
abundance: .
CDR3aa: CASSSRLDEQFF
CDR3nt: TGTGCCAGCAGTTCCAGATTGGATGAGCAGTTCTTC

len: 16
v_gene: TRBV29-1
j_gene: TRBJ2-3
d_gene: TRBD2
abundance: .
CDR3aa: CSVEGLAGGYTDTQYF
CDR3nt: TGCAGCGTTGAAGGTTTAGCGGGGGGGTACACAGATACGCAGTATTTT

len: 16
v_gene: TRBV5-1
j_gene: TRBJ2-1
d_gene: TRBD2
abundance: .
CDR3aa: CASSIGTSGSGYEQFF
CDR3nt: TGCGCCAGCAGCATAGGGACTAGCGGGAGCGGCTATGAGCAGTTCTTC

len: 17
v_gene: TRBV6-1
j_gene: TRBJ2-1
d_gene: TRBD2
abundance: .
CDR3aa: CASSEFGGSGRLNEQFF
CDR3nt: TGTGCCAGCAGTGAATTTGGAGGTAGCGGGAGACTCAATGAGCAGTTCTTC

len: 14
v_gene: TRBV15
j_gene: TRBJ2-4
d_gene: .
abundance: .
CDR3aa: CATPRSLSKNIQYF
CDR3nt: TGTGCCACCCCACGCAGTCTTTCCAAAAACATTCAGTACTTC

len: 15
v_gene: TRBV19
j_gene: TRBJ2-7
d_gene: TRBD2
abundance: .
CDR3aa: CASSPGLAGKDEQYF
CDR3nt: TGTGCCAGTAGTCCCGGACTAGCGGGGAAGGACGAGCAGTACTTC